This T cell receptor (beta chain) was sequenced during a study of blood T cell repertoires in COVID-19. TCRdb keeps only in-frame clones here, not all; method: immunoSEQ multiplex PCR. Of approximately 500,000 clones detected, roughly 90% appear once; the ten largest clones hold 1.5% to 2%. Cohorts were determined from participant-reported clinical history. This receptor was taken from a woman aged 40 to 50 who had recovered from COVID-19. Sample: PBMCs or T cells enriched from blood (not recorded which).

CDR3 residues: CASSDSLAGEGADTQYF. The CDR3 DNA sequence: TGTGCCAGCAGTGACTCCCTAGCGGGAGAGGGGGCAGATACGCAGTATTTT. The chain uses TRBV6-4 and TRBJ2-3; 10 bases are shared with TRBD2. Unmatched junction bases numbered 7, after V lost 0 bases and J lost 4 bases. The germline gives CDR1 MRHNA, CDR2 SNTAGT. The CDR3 runs to 17 residues.